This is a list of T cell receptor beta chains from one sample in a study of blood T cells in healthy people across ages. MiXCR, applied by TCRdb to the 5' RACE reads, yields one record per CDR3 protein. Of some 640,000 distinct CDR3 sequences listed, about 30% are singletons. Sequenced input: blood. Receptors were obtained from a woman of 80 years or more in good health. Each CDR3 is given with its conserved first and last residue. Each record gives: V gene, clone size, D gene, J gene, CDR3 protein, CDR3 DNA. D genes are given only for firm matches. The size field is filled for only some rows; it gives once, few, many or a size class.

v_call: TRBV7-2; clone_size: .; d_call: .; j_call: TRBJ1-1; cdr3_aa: CASSLSGGTAFF; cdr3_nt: TGTGCCAGCAGCTTATCGGGGGGCACGGCTTTCTTT
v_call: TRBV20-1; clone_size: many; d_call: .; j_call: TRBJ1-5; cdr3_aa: CSARAGNQPQHF; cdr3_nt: TGCAGTGCTAGAGCTGGCAATCAGCCCCAGCATTTT
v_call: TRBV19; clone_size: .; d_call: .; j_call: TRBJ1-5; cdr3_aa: CASSNREDQPQHF; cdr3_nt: TGTGCCAGTAGTAACAGGGAAGATCAGCCCCAGCATTTT
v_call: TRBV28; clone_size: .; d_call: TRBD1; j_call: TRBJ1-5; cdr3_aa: CASTEGEGQLNQPQHF; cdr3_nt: TGTGCCAGCACCGAGGGTGAGGGACAGCTCAATCAGCCCCAGCATTTT
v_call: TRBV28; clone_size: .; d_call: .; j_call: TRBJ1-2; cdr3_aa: CASQPVNYGYTF; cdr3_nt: TGTGCCAGCCAGCCAGTTAACTATGGCTACACCTTC
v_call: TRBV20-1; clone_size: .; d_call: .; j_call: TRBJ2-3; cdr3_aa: CSAIILIGRSAGDTQYF; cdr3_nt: TGCAGTGCTATTATTCTTATCGGGCGTTCAGCGGGAGATACGCAGTATTTT
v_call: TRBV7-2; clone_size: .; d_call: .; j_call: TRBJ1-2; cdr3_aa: CASSIRDKNYGYTF; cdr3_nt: TGTGCCAGCAGCATCCGAGACAAAAATTATGGCTACACCTTC
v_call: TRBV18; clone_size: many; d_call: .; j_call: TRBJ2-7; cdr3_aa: CASSLGDSSSYEQYF; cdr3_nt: TGTGCCAGCTCATTGGGGGACTCCAGCTCCTACGAGCAGTACTTC
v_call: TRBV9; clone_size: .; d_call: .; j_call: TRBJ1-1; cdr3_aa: CASSVDGGGRITKGTEAFF; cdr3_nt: TGTGCCAGCAGCGTAGATGGGGGCGGCAGGATCACGAAGGGCACTGAAGCTTTCTTT
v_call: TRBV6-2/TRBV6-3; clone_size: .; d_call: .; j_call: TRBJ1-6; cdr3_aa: CASTFGEYLNSPLHF; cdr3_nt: TGTGCCAGCACCTTCGGGGAGTACTTGAATTCACCCCTCCACTTT
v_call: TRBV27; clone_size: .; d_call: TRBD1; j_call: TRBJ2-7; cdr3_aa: CASTPGQGGDEQYF; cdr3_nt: TGTGCCAGCACCCCAGGACAGGGGGGGGACGAGCAGTACTTC
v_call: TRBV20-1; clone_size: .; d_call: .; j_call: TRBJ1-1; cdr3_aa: CSTSPRGGGWTEAFF; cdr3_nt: TGCAGTACTAGCCCTCGAGGAGGGGGATGGACTGAAGCTTTCTTT
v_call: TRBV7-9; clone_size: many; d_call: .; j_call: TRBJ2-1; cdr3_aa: CASSSERVGWSYNEQFF; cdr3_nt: TGTGCCAGCAGCTCGGAGAGAGTAGGTTGGTCCTACAATGAGCAGTTCTTC
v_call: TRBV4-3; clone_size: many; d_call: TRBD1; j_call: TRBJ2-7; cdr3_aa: CASSSPGDRDSYEQYF; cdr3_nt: TGCGCCAGCAGCTCCCCAGGAGACAGGGATTCCTACGAGCAGTACTTC
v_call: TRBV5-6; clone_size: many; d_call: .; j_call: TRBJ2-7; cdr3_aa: CASSFSGSNNEQYF; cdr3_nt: TGTGCCAGCAGCTTTTCCGGGTCGAACAACGAGCAGTACTTC
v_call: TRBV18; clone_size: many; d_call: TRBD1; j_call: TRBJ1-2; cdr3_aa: CASSRQGDYGYTF; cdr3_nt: TGTGCCAGCAGTCGACAGGGGGACTATGGCTACACCTTC
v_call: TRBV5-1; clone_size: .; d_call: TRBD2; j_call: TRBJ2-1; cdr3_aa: CASTLGAGAPNEQFF; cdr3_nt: TGCGCCAGCACCCTTGGAGCGGGAGCCCCCAATGAGCAGTTCTTC